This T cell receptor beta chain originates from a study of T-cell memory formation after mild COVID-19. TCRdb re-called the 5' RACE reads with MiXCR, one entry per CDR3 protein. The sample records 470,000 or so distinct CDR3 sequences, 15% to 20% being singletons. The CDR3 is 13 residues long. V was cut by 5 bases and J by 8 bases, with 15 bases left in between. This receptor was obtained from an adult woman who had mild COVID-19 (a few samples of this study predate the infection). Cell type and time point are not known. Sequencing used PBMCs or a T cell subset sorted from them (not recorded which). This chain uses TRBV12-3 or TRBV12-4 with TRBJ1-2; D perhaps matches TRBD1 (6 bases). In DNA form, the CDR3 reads TGTGCCAGCAGTCAGACAGGATCTAGGGGCTACACCTTC. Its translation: CASSQTGSRGYTF.